This T cell receptor (beta chain) stems from a study of cytomegalovirus exposure and HLA in healthy donors. In the PCR, 60 Vbeta and 13 Jbeta primers were used. Profiled with immunoSEQ multiplex PCR; TCRdb holds only in-frame clones, not every one. The profile shows 200,000 to 250,000 clones, about 83% of them singletons. Germline CDR1 SEHNR, CDR2 FQNEAQ (reference sequence). The V gene end was trimmed by 1 base and the J gene end by 3 bases; junction bases not matched to a gene: 4. There are 15 residues in the CDR3. Sampled while nominally healthy, donors likely had unrecorded immune exposures. This clone was seen a single time.

The sequence was obtained from a human donor in good health. The chain couples TRBV7-9 to TRBJ2-3, with 7 positions matching TRBD1. Sample: PBMCs. The CDR3 nucleotides read TGTGCCAGCAGCTTAGGTCAGACAGGGACAGATACGCAGTATTTT. Residues: CASSLGQTGTDTQYF.